This T cell receptor (beta chain) emerged from a study of blood T cell repertoires in COVID-19. Study information: From the United States, Italy and Spain came samples of acute and convalescent COVID-19.

V shed 2 bases, J shed 7 bases, and the junction held 7 bases outside the gene matches. The V gene's germline CDR1 is GTSNPN and CDR2 SVGIG (reference sequence). The CDR3 length is 13 residues. Original handling: Nucleated cell number was recorded as an estimate derived from reference gene primer amplification. Sequencing was performed with immunoSEQ multiplex PCR; in TCRdb, only in-frame clones are kept and a portion is missing. The DNA was the basis for D and trimming; V, J and clone size are from that table. There are about 77,000 clones in the sample; 60% to 80% occur only once, and roughly 15% lies in the top ten.

This chain connects TRBV30 to TRBJ1-2; 7 bases fit TRBD1. The origin of this receptor is an older man with active or convalescent COVID-19. Sequenced sample: peripheral blood. In nucleotides, the CDR3 is TGTGCCTGGAGTACGACAGGGAAGTTTGGCTACACCTTC. Residues: CAWSTTGKFGYTF.